A single sample gave rise to the 18 T cell receptor beta chains below, sequenced in a study of human T cells and chemical hapten exposure. Time point given: pre-sensitization, week 0. Treatment reported: therapeutic diphenylcyclopropenone sensitization with weekly scalp DPC. TCRdb re-called the RACE reads through MiXCR, storing one row per CDR3 protein. The repertoire holds 150,000 to 200,000 distinct CDR3 sequences, with under 35% as singletons. Sequenced material: whole blood, taken in connection with sensitization to the hapten diphenylcyclopropenone (DPC). The receptor set was obtained from a woman aged 30 to 39 with alopecia areata. Some clones in this sample may be carry-over from other donors' samples.

This clonotype was found a few times. The chain links TRBV6-2 or TRBV6-3 to TRBJ2-4; TRBD2 is a possible D gene (5 bases). V dropped 4 bases and J dropped 0 bases, with 13 bases sitting between them. The CDR3 loop spans 16 amino acids. Germline values: CDR1 MNHEY, CDR2 SVGEGT. CDR3 bases: TGTGCCAGCAGTTCGGAGGCTACTCTAGCCAAAAACATTCAGTACTTC. Its protein is CASSSEATLAKNIQYF.

This rearrangement joins TRBV20-1 to TRBJ1-1; 8 bases fit TRBD1. With 3 bases clipped from V and 5 bases from J, the junction kept 8 bases outside the gene matches. CDR3 size: 14 residues. CDR1 and CDR2 from the germline V gene are DFQATT and SNEGSKA (reference sequence). CDR3 protein: CSARWTGTGTEAFF. In DNA form, the CDR3 reads TGCAGTGCTAGGTGGACAGGGACGGGGACTGAAGCTTTCTTT.

The chain couples TRBV28 to TRBJ1-1, with a tentative D call TRBD1 (5 bases). Germline assignment: CDR1 MDHEN and CDR2 SYDVKM. With 2 bases removed from V and 9 bases from J, the gap between germline ends came to 10 bases. This CDR3 is built from 12 residues. The CDR3 region has the DNA TGTGCCAGCAGTTTACCCGGGGGGAAAGCTTTCTTT. Protein product: CASSLPGGKAFF.

This clonotype has ten or more counts. DNA of the CDR3: TGCAGTGCTAGTCTCAGCAATCAGCCCCAGCATTTT. Protein sequence: CSASLSNQPQHF. The J gene is TRBJ1-5, the V gene TRBV20-1, with D unclear. V gave up 3 bases and J gave up 1 base, with 4 bases separating them. The CDR3 consists of 12 residues. Germline V gene sequence: CDR1 DFQATT, CDR2 SNEGSKA (reference sequence).

V usage is TRBV28 and J usage is TRBJ2-7; D gene unclear. Trimming took off 7 bases at V and 2 bases at J, with 15 bases between the two ends. The CDR3 spans 14 residues. Germline V gene sequence: CDR1 MDHEN, CDR2 SYDVKM. CDR3 bases: TGTGCCAGCAAATTTCAGGAAATTACCTACGAGCAGTACTTC. Translated: CASKFQEITYEQYF.

V and J are TRBV4-3 and TRBJ2-5; no clear D gene. This CDR3 has 15 residues. Germline V gene sequence: CDR1 LGHNA, CDR2 YSLEER. The V end was cut by 0 bases, the J end by 12 bases, with 20 bases between. The CDR3 coding sequence is TGCGCCAGCAGCCAAGAATTACGGGCCGTAAGACCCAAGTACTTC. Residues: CASSQELRAVRPKYF.

This clonotype has a single count. The V gene is TRBV15, the J gene TRBJ1-4, with no clear D. This CDR3 has 14 amino acids. The germline gives CDR1 LNHNV, CDR2 YYDKDF (reference sequence). Trimming left V 1 base short and J 4 bases short, with 7 bases between. In nucleotides, the CDR3 is TGTGCCACCAGCAGAGCGGGGTATAATGAAAAACTGTTTTTT. Its translation is CATSRAGYNEKLFF.

Only a few counts were recorded for this clonotype. This chain joins TRBV3-1 and TRBJ1-2; no definite D call. CDR3 length: 16 amino acids. The ends were cut back, 3 bases at V and 5 bases at J, with 19 bases in the middle. Germline CDR1 and CDR2: LGHDT and YNNKEL (reference sequence). In nucleotides, the CDR3 is TGTGCCAGCAGCCATAACTCGGGTATGTTTGGGTATGGCTACACCTTC. Translated, it gives CASSHNSGMFGYGYTF.

The sample holds a few counts of this clonotype. The chain carries TRBV27 and TRBJ1-5; D remains unclear. Germline assignment: CDR1 MNHEY and CDR2 SMNVEV (reference sequence). The CDR3 has 15 residues. V lost 4 bases, J lost 0 bases, and 10 bases lay in between. The CDR3 reads CASSSILNSNQPQHF. The CDR3 region has the DNA TGTGCCAGCAGTTCAATACTCAATAGCAATCAGCCCCAGCATTTT.

The V and J genes are TRBV28 and TRBJ2-3; 7 nucleotides line up with TRBD2. With V trimmed by 3 bases and J by 1 base, 4 bases remained unmatched. The CDR3 has 15 residues. Germline loops: CDR1 MDHEN, CDR2 SYDVKM. This CDR3 reads CASSFPGGGTDTQYF. The CDR3 DNA follows: TGTGCCAGCAGTTTTCCGGGGGGAGGCACAGATACGCAGTATTTT.

The chain links TRBV29-1 to TRBJ2-5; TRBD1 is a possible D gene (6 bases). Germline V lookup: CDR1 SQVTM, CDR2 ANQGSEA. Trimming pared 4 bases from V and 2 bases from J, leaving 11 bases between. CDR3 length: 13 residues. The CDR3, as DNA: TGCAGCGTTGTGGGACAACTACAAGAGACCCAGTACTTC. Protein: CSVVGQLQETQYF.

In this sample, this clonotype turned up a few times. The chain has TRBV9 and TRBJ2-3, with D uncertain. V was pared by 1 base and J by 0 bases, with 3 bases between. The CDR3 has 13 residues. The V gene's germline CDR1 is SGDLS and CDR2 YYNGEE. CDR3 in amino acids: CASSVMSTDTQYF. CDR3 coding DNA: TGTGCCAGCAGCGTAATGAGCACAGATACGCAGTATTTT.

At least ten counts were recorded for this clonotype. The chain is built from TRBV28 and TRBJ1-6, with D perhaps TRBD1 (6 bases). V was cut by 6 bases and J by 0 bases, with 27 bases left in between. The CDR3 is made up of 21 amino acids. Per germline, CDR1 MDHEN and CDR2 SYDVKM. The CDR3 coding sequence is TGTGCCAGCAGCACTAAAGAAACAGGGCATTACTCCGACTCCTATAATTCACCCCTCCACTTT. Residues: CASSTKETGHYSDSYNSPLHF. Combining the CDR3 with reference TRBV28 and TRBJ1-6 gives the whole variable domain DVKVTQSSRYLVKRTGEKVFLECVQDMDHENMFWYRQDPGLGLRLIYFSYDVKMKEKGDIPEGYSVSREKKERFSLILESASTNQTSMYLCASSTKETGHYSDSYNSPLHFGNGTRLTVT.

This clonotype has only a few counts. The CDR3 DNA is TGTGCCAGCAGTTTATCCGACAGCTACGAGCAGTACTTC. Protein: CASSLSDSYEQYF. The gene calls are TRBV27 and TRBJ2-7, with D maybe TRBD1 (5 bases). V was shortened by 0 bases and J by 3 bases, with 6 bases between the two germline ends. CDR1 and CDR2 (germline): MNHEY, SMNVEV (reference sequence). CDR3 length: 13 residues.

The chain carries TRBV6-5 and TRBJ2-7; 7 nucleotides match TRBD1. The CDR3 consists of 15 residues. J was trimmed by 4 bases and V by 0 bases; bases with no gene match: 6. Germline CDR1 reads MNHEY; CDR2 reads SVGAGI. The CDR3 nucleotides are TGTGCCAGCAGTTACTCGATTTCACAGGGGTACGAGCAGTACTTC. Translated: CASSYSISQGYEQYF.

V gene TRBV2 combines with J gene TRBJ2-7; 11 nucleotides match TRBD2. Germline V gives CDR1 SNHLY, CDR2 FYNNEI. This CDR3 comprises 14 residues. Trimming cost V 6 bases and J 4 bases; bases outside gene matches: 5. The CDR3: CASRLAGGPYEQYF. As DNA, the CDR3 is TGTGCCAGCAGATTAGCGGGAGGGCCGTACGAGCAGTACTTC.

This clonotype occurred a few times. This rearrangement joins TRBV29-1 to TRBJ2-1; D gene uncertain. The germline V and J ends were trimmed by 4 bases and 0 bases, with 7 bases remaining between them. This CDR3 spans 13 amino acids. Germline-derived CDR1 and CDR2 are SQVTM and ANQGSEA. The CDR3 region has the DNA TGCAGCGTTGCTTCGAGCTCCTACAATGAGCAGTTCTTC. Its translation is CSVASSSYNEQFF.

The chain joins TRBV12-3 or TRBV12-4 to TRBJ1-3; D is possibly TRBD1 (5 bases). The CDR3 extends over 16 amino acids. Trimming cost V 4 bases and J 3 bases, with 16 bases left between them. CDR3 loop: CASSSRRQDNGNTIYF. The CDR3 nucleotides are TGTGCCAGCAGTTCCAGACGCCAGGACAATGGAAACACCATATATTTT.